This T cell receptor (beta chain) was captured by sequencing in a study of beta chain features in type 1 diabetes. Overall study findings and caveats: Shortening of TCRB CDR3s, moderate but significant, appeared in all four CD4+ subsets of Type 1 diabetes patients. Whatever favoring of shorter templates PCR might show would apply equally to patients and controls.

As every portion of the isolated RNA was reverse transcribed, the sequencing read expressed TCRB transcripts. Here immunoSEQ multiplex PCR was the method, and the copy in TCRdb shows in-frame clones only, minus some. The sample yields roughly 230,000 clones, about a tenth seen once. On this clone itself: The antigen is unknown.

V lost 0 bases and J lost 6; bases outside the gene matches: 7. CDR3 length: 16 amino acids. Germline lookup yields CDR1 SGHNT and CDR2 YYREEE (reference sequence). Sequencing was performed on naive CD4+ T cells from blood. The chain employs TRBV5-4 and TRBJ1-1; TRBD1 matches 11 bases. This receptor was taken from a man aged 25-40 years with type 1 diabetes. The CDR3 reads CASSLGGTGGLAEAFF. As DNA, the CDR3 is TGTGCCAGCAGCTTGGGGGGGACAGGGGGTTTGGCTGAAGCTTTCTTT.